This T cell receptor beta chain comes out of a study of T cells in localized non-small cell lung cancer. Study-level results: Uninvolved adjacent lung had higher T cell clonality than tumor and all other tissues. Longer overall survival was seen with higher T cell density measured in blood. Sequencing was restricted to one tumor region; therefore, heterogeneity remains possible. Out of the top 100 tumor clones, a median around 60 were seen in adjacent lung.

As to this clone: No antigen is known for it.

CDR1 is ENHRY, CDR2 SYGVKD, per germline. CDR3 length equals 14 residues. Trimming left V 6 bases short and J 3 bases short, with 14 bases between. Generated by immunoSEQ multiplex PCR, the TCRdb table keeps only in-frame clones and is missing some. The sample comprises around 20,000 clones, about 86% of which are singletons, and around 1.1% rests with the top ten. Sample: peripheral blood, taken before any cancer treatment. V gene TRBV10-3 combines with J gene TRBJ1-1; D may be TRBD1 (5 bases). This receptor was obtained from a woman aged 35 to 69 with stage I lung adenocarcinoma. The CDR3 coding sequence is TGTGCCATCAGAGGGCCATCGGGGGACACTGAAGCTTTCTTT. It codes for CAIRGPSGDTEAFF.